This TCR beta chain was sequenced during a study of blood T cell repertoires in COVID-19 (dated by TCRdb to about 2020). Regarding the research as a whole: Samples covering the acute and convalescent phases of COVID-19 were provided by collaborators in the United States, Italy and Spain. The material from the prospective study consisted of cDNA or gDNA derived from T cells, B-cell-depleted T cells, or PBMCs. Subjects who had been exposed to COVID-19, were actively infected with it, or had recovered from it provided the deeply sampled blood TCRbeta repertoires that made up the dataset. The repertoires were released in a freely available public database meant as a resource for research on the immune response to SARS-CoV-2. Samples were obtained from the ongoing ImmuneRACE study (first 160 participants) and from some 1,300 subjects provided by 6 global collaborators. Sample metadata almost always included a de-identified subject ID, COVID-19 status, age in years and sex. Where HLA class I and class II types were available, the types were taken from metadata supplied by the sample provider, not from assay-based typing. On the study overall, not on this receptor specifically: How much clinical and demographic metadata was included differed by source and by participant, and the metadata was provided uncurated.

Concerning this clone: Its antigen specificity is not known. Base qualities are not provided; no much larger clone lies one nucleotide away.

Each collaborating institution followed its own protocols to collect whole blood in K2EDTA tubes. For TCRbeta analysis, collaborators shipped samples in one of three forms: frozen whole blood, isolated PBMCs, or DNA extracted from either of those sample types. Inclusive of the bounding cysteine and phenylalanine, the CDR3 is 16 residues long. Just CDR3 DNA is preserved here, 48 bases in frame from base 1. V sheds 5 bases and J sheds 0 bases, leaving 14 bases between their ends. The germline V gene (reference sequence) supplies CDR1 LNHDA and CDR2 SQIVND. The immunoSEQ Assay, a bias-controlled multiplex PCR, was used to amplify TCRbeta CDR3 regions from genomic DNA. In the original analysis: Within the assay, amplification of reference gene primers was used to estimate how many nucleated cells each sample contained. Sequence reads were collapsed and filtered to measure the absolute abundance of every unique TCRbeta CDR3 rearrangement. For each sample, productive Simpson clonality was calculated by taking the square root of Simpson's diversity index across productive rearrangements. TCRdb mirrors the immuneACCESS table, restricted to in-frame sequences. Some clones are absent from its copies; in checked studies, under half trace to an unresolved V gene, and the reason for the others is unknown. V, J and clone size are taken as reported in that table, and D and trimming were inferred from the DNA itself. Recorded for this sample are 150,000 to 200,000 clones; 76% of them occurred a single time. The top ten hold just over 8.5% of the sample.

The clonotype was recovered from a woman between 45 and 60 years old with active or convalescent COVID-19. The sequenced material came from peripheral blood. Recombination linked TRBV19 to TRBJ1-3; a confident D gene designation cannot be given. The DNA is TGTGCCAGTAGTCCGCAGGATACCATCTCTGGAAACACCATATATTTT. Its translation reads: CASSPQDTISGNTIYF.